The rows below give T cell receptor beta chains drawn from one sample of a study of T-cell reconstitution after alpha-beta-depleted transplantation in children. Each CDR3 protein gets one entry after TCRdb re-called the PCR reads with MiXCR. The sample has nearly 400,000 distinct CDR3 sequences, roughly 21% seen once. The specimen comprised PBMCs from the stem cell graft donor, sampled from the stem cell graft. All receptors derive from a human donor who donated a stem cell graft to a child with acute myeloid leukemia. CDR3s include the opening cysteine and the closing phenylalanine or tryptophan. A D gene is named only where the DNA matches it firmly. Clone size is given for some rows only: seen once, a few or many times, or a class if the clone is expanded.

V gene: TRBV9
D gene: TRBD1
clone size: NA
J gene: TRBJ2-7
CDR3 protein: CASSKGQGAHEQYF
CDR3 DNA: TGTGCCAGCAGCAAGGGACAGGGGGCCCACGAGCAGTACTTC

V gene: TRBV12-3/TRBV12-4
D gene: NA
clone size: NA
J gene: TRBJ2-7
CDR3 protein: CASSFRTDSFFEQYF
CDR3 DNA: TGTGCCAGCAGTTTCCGGACAGATAGTTTTTTCGAGCAGTACTTC

V gene: TRBV5-1
D gene: NA
clone size: NA
J gene: TRBJ2-7
CDR3 protein: CASSFPAEGYEQYF
CDR3 DNA: TGCGCCAGCAGCTTCCCAGCGGAAGGCTACGAGCAGTACTTC

V gene: TRBV4-1
D gene: NA
clone size: NA
J gene: TRBJ1-5
CDR3 protein: CASSQETGIQPQHF
CDR3 DNA: TGCGCCAGCAGCCAAGAAACGGGGATTCAGCCCCAGCATTTT

V gene: TRBV12-3/TRBV12-4
D gene: NA
clone size: NA
J gene: TRBJ2-1
CDR3 protein: CASSWGSRGNEQFF
CDR3 DNA: TGTGCCAGCAGTTGGGGCTCCCGGGGCAATGAGCAGTTCTTC

V gene: TRBV24-1
D gene: NA
clone size: NA
J gene: TRBJ2-7
CDR3 protein: CATSERLVQPYEQYF
CDR3 DNA: TGTGCCACCAGTGAACGACTAGTGCAACCCTACGAGCAGTACTTC

V gene: TRBV12-3/TRBV12-4
D gene: NA
clone size: NA
J gene: TRBJ2-5
CDR3 protein: CASSLGPGSETQYF
CDR3 DNA: TGTGCCAGCAGTTTAGGTCCGGGTTCGGAGACCCAGTACTTC

V gene: TRBV12-3/TRBV12-4
D gene: TRBD2
clone size: NA
J gene: TRBJ2-6
CDR3 protein: CASSSRLAGGSGANVLTF
CDR3 DNA: TGTGCCAGCAGTTCAAGACTAGCGGGAGGCTCTGGGGCCAACGTCCTGACTTTC

V gene: TRBV24-1
D gene: TRBD1
clone size: NA
J gene: TRBJ2-1
CDR3 protein: CATSVRTGPYNEQFF
CDR3 DNA: TGTGCCACCAGTGTCAGGACAGGTCCCTACAATGAGCAGTTCTTC

V gene: TRBV6-5
D gene: NA
clone size: NA
J gene: TRBJ2-5
CDR3 protein: CASSYSRGSEETQYF
CDR3 DNA: TGTGCCAGCAGTTACTCGAGAGGGTCTGAAGAGACCCAGTACTTC

V gene: TRBV12-3/TRBV12-4
D gene: NA
clone size: few
J gene: TRBJ2-3
CDR3 protein: CASSIQGGADTQYF
CDR3 DNA: TGTGCCAGCAGTATTCAGGGGGGTGCAGATACGCAGTATTTT

V gene: TRBV27
D gene: NA
clone size: few
J gene: TRBJ2-7
CDR3 protein: CASSPPGRSTYEQYF
CDR3 DNA: TGTGCCAGCAGTCCCCCAGGGAGGAGTACCTACGAGCAGTACTTC

V gene: TRBV15
D gene: NA
clone size: few
J gene: TRBJ2-1
CDR3 protein: CATSSETGYEQFF
CDR3 DNA: TGTGCCACCAGCAGCGAAACAGGGTATGAGCAGTTCTTC

V gene: TRBV20-1
D gene: NA
clone size: many
J gene: TRBJ2-3
CDR3 protein: CSAREGHPTDTQYF
CDR3 DNA: TGCAGTGCTAGAGAGGGGCATCCCACAGATACGCAGTATTTT

V gene: TRBV28
D gene: NA
clone size: NA
J gene: TRBJ2-5
CDR3 protein: CASRTPGPLQETQYF
CDR3 DNA: TGTGCCAGCAGGACACCGGGACCATTGCAAGAGACCCAGTACTTC

V gene: TRBV9
D gene: TRBD2
clone size: NA
J gene: TRBJ2-7
CDR3 protein: CASSVASGRAGLYEQYF
CDR3 DNA: TGTGCCAGCAGCGTAGCCAGCGGGAGGGCCGGACTCTACGAGCAGTACTTC

V gene: TRBV20-1
D gene: NA
clone size: many
J gene: TRBJ2-3
CDR3 protein: CSASGDTPASTDTQYF
CDR3 DNA: TGCAGCGCCTCAGGGGACACTCCTGCTAGCACAGATACGCAGTATTTT

V gene: TRBV4-1
D gene: NA
clone size: NA
J gene: TRBJ1-5
CDR3 protein: CASSQGRVGQPQHF
CDR3 DNA: TGCGCCAGCAGCCAAGGAAGGGTGGGACAGCCCCAGCATTTT

V gene: TRBV28
D gene: NA
clone size: few
J gene: TRBJ1-6
CDR3 protein: CASSSQGLRSPLHF
CDR3 DNA: TGTGCCAGCAGTTCACAGGGTCTGAGATCACCCCTCCACTTT

V gene: TRBV20-1
D gene: NA
clone size: NA
J gene: TRBJ2-3
CDR3 protein: CSARVRDTQYF
CDR3 DNA: TGCAGTGCTAGAGTTCGCGATACGCAGTATTTT

V gene: TRBV12-3/TRBV12-4
D gene: TRBD2
clone size: NA
J gene: TRBJ2-1
CDR3 protein: CASSSGLAGEGEQFF
CDR3 DNA: TGTGCCAGCAGTTCCGGACTAGCGGGAGAAGGTGAGCAGTTCTTC

V gene: TRBV5-5
D gene: NA
clone size: NA
J gene: TRBJ2-3
CDR3 protein: CASSLGTVAHTDTQYF
CDR3 DNA: TGTGCCAGCAGCTTGGGGACCGTAGCCCACACAGATACGCAGTATTTT

V gene: TRBV6-5
D gene: NA
clone size: NA
J gene: TRBJ2-7
CDR3 protein: CASSYSPRYEQYF
CDR3 DNA: TGTGCCAGCAGTTACTCGCCGAGGTACGAGCAGTACTTC

V gene: TRBV12-3/TRBV12-4
D gene: TRBD2
clone size: NA
J gene: TRBJ2-2
CDR3 protein: CASSFRSLAGGPSTGELFF
CDR3 DNA: TGTGCCAGCAGTTTTAGGTCGCTAGCGGGAGGGCCGTCCACCGGGGAGCTGTTTTTT

V gene: TRBV12-3/TRBV12-4
D gene: TRBD2
clone size: few
J gene: TRBJ2-1
CDR3 protein: CASSAVAGGHNEQFF
CDR3 DNA: TGTGCCAGCAGTGCCGTAGCGGGAGGGCACAATGAGCAGTTCTTC

V gene: TRBV12-3/TRBV12-4
D gene: NA
clone size: NA
J gene: TRBJ2-7
CDR3 protein: CASSFEYFYEQYF
CDR3 DNA: TGTGCCAGCAGTTTTGAGTATTTCTACGAGCAGTACTTC

V gene: TRBV5-1
D gene: TRBD2
clone size: NA
J gene: TRBJ2-1
CDR3 protein: CASGASGYSYNEQFF
CDR3 DNA: TGCGCCAGCGGGGCTAGCGGGTACTCCTACAATGAGCAGTTCTTC

V gene: TRBV5-1
D gene: NA
clone size: NA
J gene: TRBJ2-1
CDR3 protein: CASSDRANNEQFF
CDR3 DNA: TGCGCCAGCAGCGACCGGGCCAACAATGAGCAGTTCTTC

V gene: TRBV7-8
D gene: NA
clone size: few
J gene: TRBJ2-7
CDR3 protein: CASSLVRSDSYEQYF
CDR3 DNA: TGTGCCAGCAGCTTAGTACGGAGTGATTCCTACGAGCAGTACTTC

V gene: TRBV4-2
D gene: NA
clone size: NA
J gene: TRBJ2-1
CDR3 protein: CASSQEAGLHNEQFF
CDR3 DNA: TGTGCCAGCAGCCAAGAGGCCGGGTTACACAATGAGCAGTTCTTC

V gene: TRBV5-1
D gene: NA
clone size: NA
J gene: TRBJ2-1
CDR3 protein: CASSPREGADNEQLF
CDR3 DNA: TGCGCCAGCAGCCCCCGAGAAGGGGCTGACAATGAGCAGTTGTTC

V gene: TRBV4-3
D gene: TRBD2
clone size: NA
J gene: TRBJ2-1
CDR3 protein: CASSPGGLAGDSYNEQFF
CDR3 DNA: TGCGCCAGCAGCCCTGGGGGACTAGCGGGAGACTCCTACAATGAGCAGTTCTTC

V gene: TRBV6-1
D gene: TRBD2
clone size: NA
J gene: TRBJ2-5
CDR3 protein: CASSPSSGRVRETQYF
CDR3 DNA: TGTGCCAGCAGTCCGAGTAGCGGGAGGGTTCGAGAGACCCAGTACTTC

V gene: TRBV10-3
D gene: NA
clone size: NA
J gene: TRBJ2-7
CDR3 protein: CAITGESSYEQYF
CDR3 DNA: TGTGCCATCACCGGGGAGAGCTCCTACGAGCAGTACTTC

V gene: TRBV7-2
D gene: TRBD2
clone size: NA
J gene: TRBJ2-3
CDR3 protein: CASSSIAGGNRDTQYF
CDR3 DNA: TGTGCCAGCAGCTCCATAGCGGGAGGCAACAGAGATACGCAGTATTTT

V gene: TRBV5-1
D gene: NA
clone size: few
J gene: TRBJ2-5
CDR3 protein: CASSLEGRETQYF
CDR3 DNA: TGCGCCAGCAGCTTGGAGGGAAGAGAGACCCAGTACTTC

V gene: TRBV5-1
D gene: TRBD1
clone size: few
J gene: TRBJ2-7
CDR3 protein: CASSLSPGQAYEQYF
CDR3 DNA: TGCGCCAGCAGCTTGAGTCCGGGACAGGCCTACGAGCAGTACTTC